This record concerns one T cell receptor beta chain sequence. Its cognate antigen is unknown. Libraries for TCR beta were made by quantitative 5'-RACE with molecular barcodes. TCRdb recomputed calls from the 5' RACE reads with MiXCR, one row per CDR3 protein. The data show around 450,000 distinct CDR3 sequences, with roughly a quarter seen just once and about 0.9% held by the top ten. The V gene's germline CDR1 is SGHAT and CDR2 FQDESV (reference sequence). The CDR3 has 13 amino acids. V lost 3 bases to trimming and J lost 7 bases, with 9 bases between them. The sample belongs to a study of CD8 T cells in ankylosing spondylitis. Findings of the study overall: Ankylosing spondylitis blood seemed to carry a telltale TCR beta motif made of fewer than 10 highly homologous variants. Reports of some motif variants in reactive arthritis synovial fluid and blood predate this one.

Sequenced: blood, either unsorted or a sorted T cell fraction (not recorded which). The sequence was collected from a male donor with ankylosing spondylitis. V usage is TRBV11-1 and J usage is TRBJ2-2, with a possible D match to TRBD2 (6 bases). The CDR3 here is CASSFHGGGELFF. The CDR3 nucleotides are TGTGCCAGCAGCTTCCACGGGGGCGGGGAGCTGTTTTTT.